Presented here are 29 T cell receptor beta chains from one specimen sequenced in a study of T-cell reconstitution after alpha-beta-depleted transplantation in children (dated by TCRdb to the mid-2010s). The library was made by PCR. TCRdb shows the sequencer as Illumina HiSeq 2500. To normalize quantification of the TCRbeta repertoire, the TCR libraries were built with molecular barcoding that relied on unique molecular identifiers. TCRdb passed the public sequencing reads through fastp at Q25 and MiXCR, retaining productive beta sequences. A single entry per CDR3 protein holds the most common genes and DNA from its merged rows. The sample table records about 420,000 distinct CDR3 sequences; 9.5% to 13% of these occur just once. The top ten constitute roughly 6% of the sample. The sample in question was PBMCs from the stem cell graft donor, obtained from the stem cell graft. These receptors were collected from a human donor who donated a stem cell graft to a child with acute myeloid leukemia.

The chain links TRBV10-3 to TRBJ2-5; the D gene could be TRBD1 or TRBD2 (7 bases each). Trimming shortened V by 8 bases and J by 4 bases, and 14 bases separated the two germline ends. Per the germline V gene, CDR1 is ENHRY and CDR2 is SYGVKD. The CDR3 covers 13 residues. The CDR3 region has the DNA TGTGCCATCTCCCAGGGGGAGGGAGAGACCCAGTACTTC. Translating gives CAISQGEGETQYF.

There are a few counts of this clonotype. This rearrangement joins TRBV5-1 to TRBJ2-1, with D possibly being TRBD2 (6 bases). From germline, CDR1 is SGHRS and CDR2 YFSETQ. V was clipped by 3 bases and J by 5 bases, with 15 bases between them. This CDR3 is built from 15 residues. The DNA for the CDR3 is TGCGCCAGCAGCTGGGACGGGACTCCCGACAATGAGCAGTTCTTC. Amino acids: CASSWDGTPDNEQFF. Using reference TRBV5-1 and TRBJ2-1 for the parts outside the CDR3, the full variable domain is KAGVTQTPRYLIKTRGQQVTLSCSPISGHRSVSWYQQTPGQGLQFLFEYFSETQRNKGNFPGRFSGRQFSNSRSEMNVSTLELGDSALYLCASSWDGTPDNEQFFGPGTRLTVL.

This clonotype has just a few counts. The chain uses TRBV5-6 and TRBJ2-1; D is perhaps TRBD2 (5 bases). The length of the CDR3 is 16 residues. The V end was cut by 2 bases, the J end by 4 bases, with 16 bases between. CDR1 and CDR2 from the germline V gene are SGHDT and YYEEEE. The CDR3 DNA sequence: TGTGCCAGCAGCTTTCGTAGCGAAACCCCTTACAATGAGCAGTTCTTC. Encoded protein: CASSFRSETPYNEQFF.

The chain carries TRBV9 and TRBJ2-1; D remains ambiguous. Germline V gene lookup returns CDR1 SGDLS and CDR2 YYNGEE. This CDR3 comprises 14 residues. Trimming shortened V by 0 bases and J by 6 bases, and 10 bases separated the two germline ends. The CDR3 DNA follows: TGTGCCAGCAGCGTAGATTTAACGGGCAATGAGCAGTTCTTC. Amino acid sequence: CASSVDLTGNEQFF.

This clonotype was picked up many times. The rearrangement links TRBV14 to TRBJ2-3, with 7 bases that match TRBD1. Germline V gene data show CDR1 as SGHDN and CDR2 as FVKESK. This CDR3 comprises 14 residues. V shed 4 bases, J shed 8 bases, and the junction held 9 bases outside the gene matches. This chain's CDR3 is CASSLYRGGGTQYF. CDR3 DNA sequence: TGTGCCAGCAGCCTCTACAGGGGCGGTGGTACGCAGTATTTT.

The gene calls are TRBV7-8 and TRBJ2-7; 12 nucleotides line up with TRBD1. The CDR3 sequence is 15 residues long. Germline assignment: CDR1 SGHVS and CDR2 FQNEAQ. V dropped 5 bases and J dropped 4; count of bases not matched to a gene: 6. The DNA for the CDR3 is TGTGCCAGCAGCCCGTCGGGACAGGGGGCGTACGAGCAGTACTTC. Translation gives CASSPSGQGAYEQYF.

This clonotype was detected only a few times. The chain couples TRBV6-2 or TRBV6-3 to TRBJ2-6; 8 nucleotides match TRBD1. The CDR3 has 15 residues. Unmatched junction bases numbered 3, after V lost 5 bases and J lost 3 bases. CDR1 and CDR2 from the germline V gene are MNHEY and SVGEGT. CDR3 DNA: TGTGCCAGCAGTCCCGGGACAGGTGGGGCCAACGTCCTGACTTTC. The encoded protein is CASSPGTGGANVLTF.

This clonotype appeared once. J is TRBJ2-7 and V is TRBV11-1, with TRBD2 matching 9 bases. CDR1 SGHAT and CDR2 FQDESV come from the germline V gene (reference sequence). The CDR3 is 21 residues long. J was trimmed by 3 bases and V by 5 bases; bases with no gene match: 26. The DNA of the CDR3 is TGTGCCAGCAGCCCCGGGACAGCCCAGCTAGCGGGACCCGGAGGGGGCTACGAGCAGTACTTC. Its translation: CASSPGTAQLAGPGGGYEQYF.

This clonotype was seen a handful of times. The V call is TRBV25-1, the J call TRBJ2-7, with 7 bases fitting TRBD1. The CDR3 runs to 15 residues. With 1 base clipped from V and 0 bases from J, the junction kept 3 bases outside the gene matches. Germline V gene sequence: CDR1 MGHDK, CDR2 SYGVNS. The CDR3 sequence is CASSELWDSSYEQYF. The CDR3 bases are TGTGCCAGCAGTGAATTATGGGACAGCTCCTACGAGCAGTACTTC.

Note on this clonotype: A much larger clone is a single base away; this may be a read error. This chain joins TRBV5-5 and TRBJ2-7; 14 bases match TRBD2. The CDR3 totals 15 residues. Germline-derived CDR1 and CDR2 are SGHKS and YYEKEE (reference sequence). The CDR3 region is CASSPGTSGGYEHYF. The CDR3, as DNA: TGTGCCAGCAGCCCGGGGACTAGCGGGGGCTACGAGCATTACTTC.

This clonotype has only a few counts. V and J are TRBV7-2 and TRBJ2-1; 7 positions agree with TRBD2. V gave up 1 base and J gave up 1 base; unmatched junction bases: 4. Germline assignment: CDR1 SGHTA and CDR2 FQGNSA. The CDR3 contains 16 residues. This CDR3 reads CASSLDGGGSYNEQFF. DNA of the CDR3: TGTGCCAGCAGCTTAGATGGGGGGGGTTCCTACAATGAGCAGTTCTTC. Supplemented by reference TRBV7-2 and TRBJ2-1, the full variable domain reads GAGVSQSPSNKVTEKGKDVELRCDPISGHTALYWYRQSLGQGLEFLIYFQGNSAPDKSGLPSDRFSAERTGGSVSTLTIQRTQQEDSAVYLCASSLDGGGSYNEQFFGPGTRLTVL.

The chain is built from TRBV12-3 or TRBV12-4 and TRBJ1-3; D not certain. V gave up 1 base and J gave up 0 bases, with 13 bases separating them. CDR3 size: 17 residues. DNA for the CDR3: TGTGCCAGCAGTTTAGGGGCTGTATCCCTCTCTGGAAACACCATATATTTT. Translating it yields CASSLGAVSLSGNTIYF.

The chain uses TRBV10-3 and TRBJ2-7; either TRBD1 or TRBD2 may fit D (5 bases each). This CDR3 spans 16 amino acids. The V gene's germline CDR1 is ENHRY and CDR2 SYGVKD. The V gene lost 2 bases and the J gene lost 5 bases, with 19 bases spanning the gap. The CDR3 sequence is CAISEPTGSRGHEQYV. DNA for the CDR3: TGTGCCATCAGTGAGCCGACCGGGTCCCGGGGCCACGAGCAGTACGTC.

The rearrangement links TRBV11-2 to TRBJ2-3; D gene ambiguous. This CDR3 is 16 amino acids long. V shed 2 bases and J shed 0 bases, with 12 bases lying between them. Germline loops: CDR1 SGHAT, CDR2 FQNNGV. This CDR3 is CASSLSFGRSTDTQYF. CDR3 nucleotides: TGTGCCAGCAGCTTAAGCTTCGGCAGGAGCACAGATACGCAGTATTTT.

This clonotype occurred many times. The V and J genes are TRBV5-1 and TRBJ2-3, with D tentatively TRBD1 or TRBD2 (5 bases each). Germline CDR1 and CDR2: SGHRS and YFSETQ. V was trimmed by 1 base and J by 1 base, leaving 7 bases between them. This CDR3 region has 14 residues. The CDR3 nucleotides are TGCGCCAGCAGCTTGACGGGGCGCACAGATACGCAGTATTTT. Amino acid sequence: CASSLTGRTDTQYF.

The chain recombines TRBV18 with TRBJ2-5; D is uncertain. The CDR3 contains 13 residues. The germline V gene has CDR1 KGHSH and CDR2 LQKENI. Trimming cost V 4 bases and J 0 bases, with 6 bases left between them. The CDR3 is CASSRWDQETQYF. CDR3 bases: TGTGCCAGCTCACGGTGGGACCAAGAGACCCAGTACTTC.

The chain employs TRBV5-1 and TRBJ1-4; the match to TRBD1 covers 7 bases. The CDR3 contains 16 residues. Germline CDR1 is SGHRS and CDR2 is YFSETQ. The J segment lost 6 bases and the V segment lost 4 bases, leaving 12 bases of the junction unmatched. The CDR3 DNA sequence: TGCGCCAGCAGCCCGGGACAGAACTGGGGGCATGAAAAACTGTTTTTT. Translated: CASSPGQNWGHEKLFF.

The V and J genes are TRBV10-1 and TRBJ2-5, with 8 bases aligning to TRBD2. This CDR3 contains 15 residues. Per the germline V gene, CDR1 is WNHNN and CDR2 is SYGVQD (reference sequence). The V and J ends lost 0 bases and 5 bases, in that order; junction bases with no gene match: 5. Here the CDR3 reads CASSESRGGRETQYF. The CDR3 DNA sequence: TGCGCCAGCAGTGAGTCCCGGGGGGGCCGGGAGACCCAGTACTTC.

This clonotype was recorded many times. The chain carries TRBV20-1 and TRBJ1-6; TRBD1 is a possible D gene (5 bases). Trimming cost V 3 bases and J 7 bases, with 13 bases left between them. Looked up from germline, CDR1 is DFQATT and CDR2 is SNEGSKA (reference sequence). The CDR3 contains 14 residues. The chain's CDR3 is CSASLGTQNSPLHF. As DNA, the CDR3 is TGCAGTGCTAGCTTAGGGACGCAGAATTCACCCCTCCACTTT.

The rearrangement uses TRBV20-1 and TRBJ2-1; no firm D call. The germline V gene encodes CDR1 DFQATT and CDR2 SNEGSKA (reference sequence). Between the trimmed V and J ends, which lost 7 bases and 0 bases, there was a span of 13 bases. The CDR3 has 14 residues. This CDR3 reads CSVQVATSYNEQFF. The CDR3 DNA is TGCAGTGTCCAGGTGGCTACCTCCTACAATGAGCAGTTCTTC.

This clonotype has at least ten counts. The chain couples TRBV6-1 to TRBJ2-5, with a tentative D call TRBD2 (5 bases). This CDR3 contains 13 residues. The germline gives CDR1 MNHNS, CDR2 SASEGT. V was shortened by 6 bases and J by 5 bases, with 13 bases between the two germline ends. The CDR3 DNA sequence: TGTGCCAGCAGCCAGCGGTTTGGGGAGACCCAGTACTTC. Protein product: CASSQRFGETQYF.

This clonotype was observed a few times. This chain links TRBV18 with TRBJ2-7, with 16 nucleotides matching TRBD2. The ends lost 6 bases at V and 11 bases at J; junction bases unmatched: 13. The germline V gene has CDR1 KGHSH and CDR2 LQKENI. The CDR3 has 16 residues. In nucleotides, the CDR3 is TGTGCCAGCTCCAGCCCGGGCGCGGGACTAGCGGGAGGGGAGTACTTC. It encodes CASSSPGAGLAGGEYF.

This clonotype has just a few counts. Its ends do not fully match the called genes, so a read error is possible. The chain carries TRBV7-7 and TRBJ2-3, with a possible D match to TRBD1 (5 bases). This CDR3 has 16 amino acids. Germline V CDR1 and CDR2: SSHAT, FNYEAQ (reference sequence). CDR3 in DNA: TGTGCTAGCAGCTTAGGGGTTTCGAAGTTCACAGATACGCAGTATTTT. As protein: CASSLGVSKFTDTQYF.

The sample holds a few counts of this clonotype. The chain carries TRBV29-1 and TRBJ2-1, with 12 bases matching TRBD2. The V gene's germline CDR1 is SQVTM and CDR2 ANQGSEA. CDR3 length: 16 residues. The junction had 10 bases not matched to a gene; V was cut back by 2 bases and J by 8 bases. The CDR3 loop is CSVEPFLAGGPDEQFF. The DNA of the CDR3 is TGCAGCGTTGAACCCTTTCTAGCGGGAGGGCCAGATGAGCAGTTCTTC.

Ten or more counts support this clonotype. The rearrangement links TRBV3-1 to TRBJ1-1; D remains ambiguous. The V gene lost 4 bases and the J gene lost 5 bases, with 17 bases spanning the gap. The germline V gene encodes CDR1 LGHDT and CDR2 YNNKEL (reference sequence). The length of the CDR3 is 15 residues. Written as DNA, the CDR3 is TGTGCCAGCAGCCTACCAGGAACCTCGGGAACTGAAGCTTTCTTT. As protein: CASSLPGTSGTEAFF.

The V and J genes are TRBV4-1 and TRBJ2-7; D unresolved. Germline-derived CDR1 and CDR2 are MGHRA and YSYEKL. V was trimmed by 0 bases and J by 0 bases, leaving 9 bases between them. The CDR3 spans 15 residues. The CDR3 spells CASSQEEGISYEQYF. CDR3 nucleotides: TGCGCCAGCAGCCAAGAAGAAGGGATCTCCTACGAGCAGTACTTC.

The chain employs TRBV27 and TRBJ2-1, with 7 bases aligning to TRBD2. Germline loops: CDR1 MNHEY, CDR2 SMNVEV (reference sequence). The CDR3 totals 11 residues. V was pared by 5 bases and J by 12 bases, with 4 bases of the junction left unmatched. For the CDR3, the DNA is TGTGCCAGCAGTAGCGGGGTTGGGCAGTTCTTC. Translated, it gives CASSSGVGQFF.

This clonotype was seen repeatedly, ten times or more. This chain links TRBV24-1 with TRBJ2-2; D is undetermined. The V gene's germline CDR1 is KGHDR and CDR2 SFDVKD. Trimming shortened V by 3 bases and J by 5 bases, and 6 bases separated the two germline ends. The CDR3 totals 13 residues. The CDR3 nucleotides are TGTGCCACCAGTGATGGGCGTACCGGGGAGCTGTTTTTT. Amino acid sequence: CATSDGRTGELFF.

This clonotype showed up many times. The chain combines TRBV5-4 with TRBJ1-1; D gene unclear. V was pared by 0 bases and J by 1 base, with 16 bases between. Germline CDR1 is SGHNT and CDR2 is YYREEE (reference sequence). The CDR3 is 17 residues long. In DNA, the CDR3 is TGTGCCAGCAGCTTGGATTCCGGGTTTGTGGGGAACACTGAAGCTTTCTTT. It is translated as CASSLDSGFVGNTEAFF.